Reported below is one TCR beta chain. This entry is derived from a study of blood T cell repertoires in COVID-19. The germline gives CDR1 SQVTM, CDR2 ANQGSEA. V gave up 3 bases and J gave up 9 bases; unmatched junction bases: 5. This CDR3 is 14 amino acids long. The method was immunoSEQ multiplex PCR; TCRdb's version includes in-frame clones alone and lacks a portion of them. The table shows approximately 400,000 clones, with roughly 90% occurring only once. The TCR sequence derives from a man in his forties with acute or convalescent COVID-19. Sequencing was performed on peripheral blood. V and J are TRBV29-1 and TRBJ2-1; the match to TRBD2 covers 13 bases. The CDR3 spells CSVDGLAGVVEQFF. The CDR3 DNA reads TGCAGCGTTGATGGACTAGCGGGAGTAGTTGAGCAGTTCTTC.